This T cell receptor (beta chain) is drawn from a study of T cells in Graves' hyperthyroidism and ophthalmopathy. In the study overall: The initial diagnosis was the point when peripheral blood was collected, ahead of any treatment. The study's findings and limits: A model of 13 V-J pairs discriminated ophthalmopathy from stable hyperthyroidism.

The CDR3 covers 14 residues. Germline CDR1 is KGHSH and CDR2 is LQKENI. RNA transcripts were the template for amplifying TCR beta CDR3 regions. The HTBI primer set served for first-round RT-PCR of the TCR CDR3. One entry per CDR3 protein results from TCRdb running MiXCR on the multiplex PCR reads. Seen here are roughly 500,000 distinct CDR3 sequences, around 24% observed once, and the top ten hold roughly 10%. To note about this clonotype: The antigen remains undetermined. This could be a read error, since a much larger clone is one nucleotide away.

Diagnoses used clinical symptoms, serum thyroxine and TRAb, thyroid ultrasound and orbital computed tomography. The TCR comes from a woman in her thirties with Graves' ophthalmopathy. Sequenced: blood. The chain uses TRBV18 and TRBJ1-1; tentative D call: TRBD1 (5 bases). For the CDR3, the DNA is TGTGCCAGTTCTACGACAGTTATGAACACTGAAGCTTGCTTT. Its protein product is CASSTTVMNTEACF.